A single sample gave rise to the 27 T cell receptor beta chains below, sequenced in a study of human T cells and chemical hapten exposure. From the RACE reads, TCRdb called clonotypes with MiXCR, one entry per CDR3 protein. The data contain a few hundred thousand distinct CDR3 sequences, around 6% of them singletons. Time point noted: patch test 2, 6 weeks after DPC sensitization. Treatment specified: therapeutic diphenylcyclopropenone sensitization with weekly scalp DPC. The sequenced sample was whole blood, obtained in connection with sensitization to the hapten diphenylcyclopropenone (DPC). Receptor source: a woman younger than 30 with alopecia areata. Some clones in this sample may be carry-over from other donors' samples.

The sample holds a few counts of this clonotype. V is TRBV29-1 and J is TRBJ2-3, with TRBD2 matching over 10 bases. The V segment lost 4 bases and the J segment 4 bases; nucleotides outside the gene matches: 5. CDR1 is SQVTM, CDR2 ANQGSEA, per germline. This CDR3 region has 14 residues. The CDR3 spells CSVAQRGGADTQYF. The CDR3 DNA reads as TGCAGCGTTGCTCAGCGGGGGGGCGCAGATACGCAGTATTTT.

This clonotype has a count of ten or more. The gene calls are TRBV28 and TRBJ2-7; perhaps TRBD1 as D (5 bases). Trimming left V 7 bases short and J 4 bases short, with 20 bases between. The CDR3 contains 15 residues. In germline, CDR1 is MDHEN, CDR2 SYDVKM. CDR3 loop: CASNLGHSRPYEQYF. CDR3 DNA: TGTGCCAGCAACTTGGGGCACTCGCGCCCATACGAGCAGTACTTC.

The chain is built from TRBV11-3 and TRBJ2-7; D perhaps matches TRBD1 (6 bases). The V and J ends lost 5 bases and 3 bases respectively, with 14 bases between them. The V gene's germline CDR1 is SGHNT and CDR2 YENEEA. This CDR3 comprises 14 residues. In nucleotides, the CDR3 is TGTGCCAGCAGCCTCGAGGACAGCCTCTACGAGCAGTACTTC. Translating gives CASSLEDSLYEQYF.

This clonotype was counted many times. The CDR3: CASSRTYRDGSNTEAFF. CDR3 nucleotide sequence: TGTGCCAGCAGCCGTACATACCGGGACGGTTCGAACACTGAAGCTTTCTTT. The chain has TRBV11-1 and TRBJ1-1; TRBD1 might be the D (5 bases). The V gene's germline CDR1 is SGHAT and CDR2 FQDESV (reference sequence). The CDR3 contains 17 residues. V lost 5 bases and J 1 base, leaving 20 bases between the germline ends.

This clonotype was seen repeatedly, ten times or more. This rearrangement joins TRBV4-2 to TRBJ2-1; 11 bases are a match to TRBD2. Germline V gene data show CDR1 as LGHNA and CDR2 as YNFKEQ. CDR3 length: 16 amino acids. The ends lost 0 bases at V and 10 bases at J; junction bases unmatched: 8. Here the CDR3 DNA reads TGTGCCAGCAGCCAAGAGGGTAGCGGGGGGGCCGAGGAGCAGTTCTTC. Its protein product is CASSQEGSGGAEEQFF.

As DNA, the CDR3 is TGTGCCAGTCAGAATCGGGGGGAAGTCGGGTATACGCAGTATTTT. The encoded protein is CASQNRGEVGYTQYF. V usage is TRBV19 and J usage is TRBJ2-3, with 7 bases fitting TRBD2. CDR1 is LNHDA and CDR2 is SQIVND in the germline V gene (reference sequence). This CDR3 spans 15 amino acids. V lost 8 bases to trimming and J lost 7 bases; unmatched junction nucleotides: 15.

This clonotype was counted at least ten times. This rearrangement joins TRBV7-9 to TRBJ2-7; the match to TRBD1 covers 7 bases. The trim removed 1 base at V and 6 bases at J, leaving 6 bases unmatched. The CDR3 sequence is 14 residues long. The germline gives CDR1 SEHNR, CDR2 FQNEAQ (reference sequence). CDR3 protein: CASSLETGNTEQYF. Here the CDR3 DNA reads TGTGCCAGCAGCTTAGAGACAGGGAATACCGAGCAGTACTTC.

This chain's CDR3 is CSAMLAGSTDTQYF. The DNA of the CDR3 is TGCAGTGCGATGCTAGCGGGGTCCACAGATACGCAGTATTTT. The chain uses TRBV20-1 and TRBJ2-3; 9 bases fit TRBD2. CDR3 length: 14 residues. V shed 6 bases and J 2 bases; nucleotides not matched to a gene: 6. Germline CDR1 reads DFQATT; CDR2 reads SNEGSKA (reference sequence).

This clonotype was detected ten times or more. This rearrangement joins TRBV4-3 to TRBJ1-5; D remains ambiguous. Trimming pared 0 bases from V and 6 bases from J, leaving 6 bases between. From germline, CDR1 is LGHNA and CDR2 YSLEER. The CDR3 is made up of 13 amino acids. CDR3: CASSQDSSQPQHF. The CDR3 coding sequence is TGCGCCAGCAGCCAAGATTCAAGTCAGCCCCAGCATTTT.

This clonotype has at least ten counts. The V gene is TRBV6-2 or TRBV6-3, the J gene TRBJ1-1; D perhaps matches TRBD1 (5 bases). The CDR3 covers 11 residues. The germline V gene encodes CDR1 MNHEY and CDR2 SVGEGT. The ends were cut back, 6 bases at V and 8 bases at J, with 10 bases in the middle. CDR3 sequence reads: CASRQGLEAFF. As DNA, the CDR3 is TGTGCCAGCAGGCAGGGTTTGGAAGCTTTCTTT.

Many counts were recorded for this clonotype. The V and J genes are TRBV20-1 and TRBJ1-4; 7 nucleotides line up with TRBD1. The V gene's germline CDR1 is DFQATT and CDR2 SNEGSKA (reference sequence). There are 14 residues in the CDR3. V was pared by 3 bases and J by 14 bases, with 15 bases of the junction left unmatched. CDR3 bases: TGCAGTGCTAGCGACGGACAGGTGGACGGGAGTCTGTTTTTT. It translates to CSASDGQVDGSLFF.

This clonotype was seen a handful of times. The chain employs TRBV21-1 and TRBJ1-4; the D segment call TRBD1 is taken from the table without a DNA check. TRBV21-1 is annotated as a pseudogene. CDR3 length: 18 amino acids. The CDR3 loop is CASSNEAGGRATNEKLFF. The CDR3 DNA is TGTGCCAGCAGCAATGAGGCGGGGGGAAGGGCAACTAATGAAAAACTGTTTTTT.

The chain recombines TRBV29-1 with TRBJ2-1; 8 bases match TRBD1. The J segment lost 5 bases and the V segment lost 6 bases, leaving 9 bases of the junction unmatched. The CDR3 extends over 14 amino acids. The germline gives CDR1 SQVTM, CDR2 ANQGSEA. CDR3 sequence (DNA): TGCAGCGTGAACCGGGACAGGCTGAACAATGAGCAGTTCTTC. This sequence encodes CSVNRDRLNNEQFF.

This clonotype has at least ten counts. The genes are TRBV3-1 and TRBJ1-1, with no clear D. V lost 1 base and J lost 5, with 14 bases in between. The CDR3 sequence is 15 residues long. Per the germline V gene, CDR1 is LGHDT and CDR2 is YNNKEL (reference sequence). The CDR3 spells CASSQVRWWWTEAFF. The CDR3 region has the DNA TGTGCCAGCAGCCAAGTGAGGTGGTGGTGGACTGAAGCTTTCTTT.

This clonotype showed up many times. The V gene is TRBV27, the J gene TRBJ1-1, with D possibly TRBD1 on 5 matching bases. The germline V gene has CDR1 MNHEY and CDR2 SMNVEV (reference sequence). The CDR3 length is 14 residues. Trimming took off 6 bases at V and 7 bases at J, with 18 bases between the two ends. The CDR3 protein is CASRLQAFSLEAFF. The CDR3 DNA reads as TGTGCCAGCAGACTACAGGCGTTTAGCCTTGAAGCTTTCTTT.

The chain combines TRBV15 with TRBJ2-3; D remains unclear. Germline CDR1 is LNHNV and CDR2 is YYDKDF (reference sequence). Trimming took off 5 bases at V and 0 bases at J, with 9 bases between the two ends. The CDR3 runs 14 residues. CDR3 region: CATSYGPSTDTQYF. CDR3 DNA sequence: TGTGCCACCAGCTACGGTCCTAGCACAGATACGCAGTATTTT.

Many counts were recorded for this clonotype. The chain is built from TRBV29-1 and TRBJ1-2; 8 positions match TRBD1. Germline CDR1 and CDR2: SQVTM and ANQGSEA. With 7 bases clipped from V and 13 bases from J, the junction kept 8 bases outside the gene matches. This CDR3 is built from 10 residues. CDR3 protein: CSGTDRVSTF. CDR3 coding DNA: TGCAGCGGTACGGACAGGGTTTCCACCTTC.

This clonotype was seen at least ten times. The V gene is TRBV28, the J gene TRBJ1-4, with unresolved D. Trimming removed 5 bases at V and 7 bases at J, with 11 bases between. The CDR3 has 13 residues. CDR1 and CDR2 from the germline V gene are MDHEN and SYDVKM. The CDR3 bases are TGTGCCAGCAGTGGGTTGGCAGGTGAAAAACTGTTTTTT. Translated: CASSGLAGEKLFF.

This clonotype was seen repeatedly, ten times or more. The chain carries TRBV4-3 and TRBJ2-2; D is perhaps TRBD1 or TRBD2 (5 bases each). V was cut by 3 bases and J by 2 bases, with 7 bases left in between. Germline V CDR1 and CDR2: LGHNA, YSLEER. This CDR3 region has 14 residues. Written as DNA, the CDR3 is TGCGCCAGCAGCCAGGGACCAAACACCGGGGAGCTGTTTTTT. It yields the protein CASSQGPNTGELFF.

The chain is built from TRBV3-1 and TRBJ2-3, with TRBD2 as a possible D gene (6 bases). The V end was cut by 3 bases, the J end by 0 bases, with 19 bases between. This CDR3 spans 18 amino acids. Germline V gene lookup returns CDR1 LGHDT and CDR2 YNNKEL (reference sequence). CDR3 DNA sequence: TGTGCCAGCAGCCAGTCCACCGTAACGCGGGGTAGCACAGATACGCAGTATTTT. Encoded protein: CASSQSTVTRGSTDTQYF.

V gene TRBV4-1 combines with J gene TRBJ2-1; TRBD1 agrees at 10 bases. V shed 4 bases and J 3 bases; nucleotides not matched to a gene: 3. This CDR3 region has 15 residues. Per germline, CDR1 MGHRA and CDR2 YSYEKL. The CDR3: CASSPRTGGYNEQFF. DNA of the CDR3: TGCGCCAGCAGCCCGAGGACAGGGGGCTACAATGAGCAGTTCTTC.

This clonotype was counted many times. The chain joins TRBV7-2 to TRBJ1-5, with a possible D match to TRBD1 (6 bases). This CDR3 spans 13 amino acids. Between the trimmed V and J ends, which lost 6 bases and 6 bases, there was a span of 12 bases. Germline-derived CDR1 and CDR2 are SGHTA and FQGNSA. The CDR3 DNA reads as TGTGCCAGCAGTTGGGGGCAAACTCAGCCCCAGCATTTT. The encoded protein is CASSWGQTQPQHF.

The rearrangement joins TRBV12-3 or TRBV12-4 to TRBJ2-1; tentative D call: TRBD2 (5 bases). This CDR3 has 15 residues. The V and J ends lost 8 bases and 0 bases respectively, with 14 bases between them. The CDR3 spells CASWPERSSYNEQFF. For the CDR3, the DNA is TGTGCCAGCTGGCCCGAGCGGAGCTCCTACAATGAGCAGTTCTTC.

The rearrangement joins TRBV20-1 to TRBJ1-5; D is uncertain. V was shortened by 4 bases and J by 5 bases, with 9 bases between the two germline ends. CDR3 length: 12 amino acids. CDR1 is DFQATT, CDR2 SNEGSKA, per germline (reference sequence). The chain's CDR3 is CSATVGDQPQHF. CDR3 DNA sequence: TGCAGTGCTACCGTCGGGGATCAGCCCCAGCATTTT.

This clonotype was picked up a small number of times. The CDR3 here is CASSFKGFQPQHF. Here the CDR3 DNA reads TGTGCCAGCAGCTTCAAGGGGTTTCAGCCCCAGCATTTT. V and J are TRBV6-2 or TRBV6-3 and TRBJ1-5; tentatively, D is TRBD1 (5 bases). The CDR3 spans 13 residues. From germline, CDR1 is MNHEY and CDR2 SVGEGT. Trimming took 6 bases from V and 6 from J, leaving 12 bases between them.

This clonotype was observed a few times. The chain combines TRBV6-5 with TRBJ1-1; 7 nucleotides align to TRBD1. The V segment lost 3 bases and the J segment 5 bases; nucleotides outside the gene matches: 9. The germline gives CDR1 MNHEY, CDR2 SVGAGI. The CDR3 runs 15 residues. The CDR3 reads CASSYAGTVETEAFF. CDR3 coding DNA: TGTGCCAGCAGTTATGCCGGGACAGTAGAGACTGAAGCTTTCTTT.

The chain joins TRBV20-1 to TRBJ1-3; D is unresolved. Germline assignment: CDR1 DFQATT and CDR2 SNEGSKA (reference sequence). Trimming took off 5 bases at V and 0 bases at J, with 11 bases between the two ends. The CDR3 has 14 amino acids. CDR3 residues: CSAQDSSSGNTIYF. The CDR3 DNA sequence: TGCAGTGCTCAGGACTCATCCTCTGGAAACACCATATATTTT.